This T cell receptor (beta chain) was retrieved from a study of CD8+CD57+ T cells in acquired aplastic anemia. About the study: On average, sorted CD4+ and CD8+ cells gave 3 to 4 ug of DNA.

In regard to this clonotype: Its cognate antigen is unknown. A much more abundant neighbour one base away suggests this may be a read error.

Germline V lookup: CDR1 DFQATT, CDR2 SNEGSKA (reference sequence). Trimming took 1 base from V and 10 from J, leaving 16 bases between them. This CDR3 is 13 amino acids long. Study-level results: The same twenty-nine CD8+ CDR3 sequences occurred in patients and in controls.

Genomic DNA templated the TCR beta VDJ and CDR3 profiling. TCRdb independently ran MiXCR on the reads; one entry per CDR3 protein. The repertoire has roughly 280,000 distinct CDR3 sequences, 45% to 65% of them found once; the top ten carry 1.3%. Patients selected for sequencing had displayed CD8+CD57+ cell expansion by flow cytometry. Among the patients, all had severe acquired aplastic anemia. Patients were therapy-naive when their blood was sampled. This TCR was recovered from a human donor with aplastic anemia. The chain recombines TRBV20-1 with TRBJ1-1; TRBD1 might be the D (5 bases). Material: sorted CD4+, CD8+, or CD8+CD57+ T cells (not recorded which) from PBMCs. The CDR3 DNA reads as TGCAGTGCTAGAGGTCGGCGGGGCGCTGTAGCTTTCTTT. It is translated as CSARGRRGAVAFF.